The subject of this entry is one T cell receptor (beta chain). What it binds is unknown. Investigators performed immunoSEQ version v3.0 at survey level. Produced via immunoSEQ multiplex PCR; TCRdb's table is partial and in-frame only. Of roughly 18,000 clones listed, 85% to 90% are singletons. This record comes from a study of long-term antiretroviral therapy in people with HIV. Overall study results and limits: In HIV, the repertoires covered a tighter span of CDR3 lengths than in controls. Clones that expanded before ART (that is, prior to treatment) dominated the repertoire at all time points.

CDR1 is ENHRY and CDR2 is SYGVKD in the germline V gene. V lost 5 bases, J lost 2 bases, and 5 bases stayed unmatched. The CDR3 runs to 14 residues. The sequence was obtained from a man aged 50-59 years with HIV. J is TRBJ1-1 and V is TRBV10-3, with 7 bases that match TRBD1. The sample consisted of unsorted PBMCs, taken 4.2 years after starting antiretroviral therapy. The CDR3 DNA is TGTGCCATCAGTTTGGGACAGTCAAACACTGAAGCTTTCTTT. Translating gives CAISLGQSNTEAFF.